This T cell receptor (beta chain) originates from a study of cytomegalovirus exposure and HLA in healthy donors. This CDR3 has 15 residues. Trimming removed 10 bases from V and 0 bases from J, with 18 bases in between. The germline V gene has CDR1 MDHEN and CDR2 SYDVKM. The PCR had 60 Vbeta and 13 Jbeta primers. The protocol was immunoSEQ multiplex PCR, while the TCRdb copy is restricted to in-frame clones and leaves out a portion. Of around 110,000 clones listed, more than 55% are singletons. Material for sequencing was PBMCs. This rearrangement joins TRBV28 to TRBJ1-2; a possible D gene is TRBD1 (6 bases). The TCR was taken from a man younger than 30 in good health and CMV-seronegative. CDR3 DNA: TGTGCCACTCTACGTACGGACAGACCTAACTATGGCTACACCTTC. Protein sequence: CATLRTDRPNYGYTF.